The 26 T cell receptor beta chains in this list originate from one sample, sequenced in a study of T-cell reconstitution after alpha-beta-depleted transplantation in children (dated by TCRdb to about 2016). Explained via the paper, the treatment or condition label denotes: allogeneic hematopoietic cell transplantation with graft depleted of TCRalphabeta T cells and CD19 B cells. Library preparation employed PCR. Sequencing was carried out with an Illumina HiSeq 2500. TCR library preparation used molecular barcoding, with unique molecular identifiers applied to normalize quantification of the TCRbeta repertoire. In TCRdb, the public reads were trimmed at Q25 with fastp and aligned with MiXCR, with productive beta chains retained. CDR3 protein duplicates are merged, each entry listing the most common genes and DNA. The sample table holds 200,000 to 250,000 distinct CDR3 sequences, of which 5.5% to 7% were seen once. Clones ranked in the top ten supply about 6% of the sample.

The source was PBMCs, collected before TCRalphabeta/CD19-depleted stem cell transplant. These TCRs come from a boy under 10 years old with acute lymphoblastic leukemia, due to receive a stem cell transplant.

This clonotype was counted ten times or more. The V and J genes are TRBV5-1 and TRBJ2-1, with TRBD2 identical over 9 bases. The germline V gene encodes CDR1 SGHRS and CDR2 YFSETQ. Unmatched junction bases numbered 4, after V lost 0 bases and J lost 9 bases. The CDR3 covers 14 residues. The CDR3 DNA sequence: TGCGCCAGCAGCTTGGCTCTAGCGGGAAGTGAGCAGTTCTTC. It translates to CASSLALAGSEQFF.

The rearrangement uses TRBV2 and TRBJ1-1, with unresolved D. The CDR3 is 11 residues long. V was pared by 7 bases and J by 3 bases, with 6 bases between. Germline V gene lookup returns CDR1 SNHLY and CDR2 FYNNEI. DNA for the CDR3: TGTGCCAGCAAGACCTACACTGAAGCTTTCTTT. Residues: CASKTYTEAFF.

This clonotype was recorded many times. The rearrangement uses TRBV7-9 and TRBJ2-1; a weak D match, TRBD2 (5 bases). With 1 base removed from V and 5 bases from J, the gap between germline ends came to 9 bases. The V gene's germline CDR1 is SEHNR and CDR2 FQNEAQ (reference sequence). There are 14 residues in the CDR3. The chain's CDR3 is CASSLGSANNEQFF. The CDR3 nucleotides are TGTGCCAGCAGCTTAGGTAGCGCTAACAATGAGCAGTTCTTC. Using reference TRBV7-9 and TRBJ2-1 for the parts outside the CDR3, the full variable domain is DTGVSQNPRHKITKRGQNVTFRCDPISEHNRLYWYRQTLGQGPEFLTYFQNEAQLEKSRLLSDRFSAERPKGSFSTLEIQRTEQGDSAMYLCASSLGSANNEQFFGPGTRLTVL.

This clonotype has just a few counts. V and J are TRBV7-9 and TRBJ2-3; TRBD2 agrees at 14 bases. The CDR3 has 16 amino acids. The V gene's germline CDR1 is SEHNR and CDR2 FQNEAQ (reference sequence). Losses at the gene ends were 5 bases for V and 4 bases for J; bases not matched to a gene: 5. CDR3 coding DNA: TGTGCCAGCAGCACCCGGACTAGCGGGGGGCCAGATACGCAGTATTTT. It codes for CASSTRTSGGPDTQYF.

This clonotype was picked up many times. The rearrangement uses TRBV12-3 or TRBV12-4 and TRBJ1-2, with D possibly being TRBD1 (5 bases). The V gene lost 5 bases and the J gene lost 6 bases, with 10 bases spanning the gap. This CDR3 region has 12 residues. The CDR3 loop is CASSREGNGYTF. CDR3 sequence (DNA): TGTGCCAGCAGTAGGGAGGGGAATGGCTACACCTTC.

There are many counts of this clonotype. J is TRBJ2-7 and V is TRBV5-1; D tentatively reads TRBD1 or TRBD2 (5 bases each). Germline CDR1 SGHRS, CDR2 YFSETQ. The CDR3 runs to 19 residues. Trimming removed 0 bases from V and 0 bases from J, with 22 bases in between. The CDR3 here is CASSLVFGDSGRNSYEQYF. The CDR3 bases are TGCGCCAGCAGCTTGGTATTCGGCGATTCGGGACGGAACTCCTACGAGCAGTACTTC.

This chain uses TRBV4-3 with TRBJ2-7; D is undetermined. V was cut by 1 base and J by 3 bases, with 7 bases left in between. CDR3 length: 13 residues. Germline loops: CDR1 LGHNA, CDR2 YSLEER. The CDR3 coding sequence is TGCGCCAGCAGCCAAGCGGCAGACTACGAGCAGTACTTC. Its translation: CASSQAADYEQYF.

Ten or more counts support this clonotype. The V and J genes are TRBV20-1 and TRBJ2-1, with a tentative D call TRBD2 (6 bases). Germline values: CDR1 DFQATT, CDR2 SNEGSKA (reference sequence). V was clipped by 5 bases and J by 5 bases, with 13 bases between them. This CDR3 region has 13 residues. CDR3 amino acids: CSALTGANNEQFF. The CDR3 nucleotides read TGCAGTGCTTTGACGGGAGCCAACAATGAGCAGTTCTTC.

This clonotype occurred many times. A read error may produce the germline difference seen at one junction end. The rearrangement uses TRBV29-1 and TRBJ2-1, with 10 bases identical to TRBD2. The CDR3 runs to 14 residues. Germline V gene data show CDR1 as SQVTM and CDR2 as ANQGSEA. CDR3 nucleotides: TGCAGCGTTGTCGCTAGCGGGGGCTACAATCAGCAGTTCTTC. This sequence encodes CSVVASGGYNQQFF.

A note on this clonotype: Possible read error: a much larger clone is one base away. This sequence joins TRBV5-1 and TRBJ2-7; D is ambiguous. Germline loops: CDR1 SGHRS, CDR2 YFSETQ. The CDR3 has 13 residues. As DNA, the CDR3 is TGCGCCATCAGCCCACCCCGGACCTACGAGCAGTACTTC. It yields the protein CAISPPRTYEQYF. Combining the CDR3 with reference TRBV5-1 and TRBJ2-7 gives the whole variable domain KAGVTQTPRYLIKTRGQQVTLSCSPISGHRSVSWYQQTPGQGLQFLFEYFSETQRNKGNFPGRFSGRQFSNSRSEMNVSTLELGDSALYLCAISPPRTYEQYFGPGTRLTVT.

This clonotype has more than one count but fewer than ten. The chain has TRBV12-3 or TRBV12-4 and TRBJ1-1; D uncertain. The V end was cut by 5 bases, the J end by 5 bases, with 12 bases between. This CDR3 contains 13 residues. In DNA, the CDR3 is TGTGCCAGCAGTCATACACTGAGGACTGAAGCTTTCTTT. Amino acid sequence: CASSHTLRTEAFF.

This clonotype was observed at least ten times. V and J are TRBV7-9 and TRBJ2-3; D unresolved. Germline V CDR1 and CDR2: SEHNR, FQNEAQ (reference sequence). V shed 7 bases and J shed 1 base, with 12 bases lying between them. CDR3 length equals 14 residues. CDR3 protein: CASNHSGGTDTQYF. CDR3 in DNA: TGTGCCAGCAACCACTCTGGCGGCACAGATACGCAGTATTTT.

As regards this clonotype: This may come from a read error, since a much larger clone is one base off. The rearrangement links TRBV28 to TRBJ2-2; perhaps TRBD2 as D (5 bases). The CDR3 spans 15 residues. The germline CDR1 and CDR2 sequences are MDHEN and SYDVKM. V shed 5 bases and J shed 4 bases, with 14 bases lying between them. The CDR3 nucleotides are TGTGCCAGCAGTCCAGTGGGAGTCTCCACCGGGGAGCTGTTTTTT. Protein product: CASSPVGVSTGELFF.

The chain combines TRBV5-1 with TRBJ2-3; 7 bases align to TRBD1. This CDR3 comprises 16 residues. J was trimmed by 4 bases and V by 0 bases; bases with no gene match: 8. Germline V gives CDR1 SGHRS, CDR2 YFSETQ. The CDR3 DNA reads as TGCGCCAGCAGCTTGGGACAGGGCCGTGGGGCAGATACGCAGTATTTT. Protein product: CASSLGQGRGADTQYF.

The sample holds many counts of this clonotype. No DNA is shown, since the ends of the CDR3 on it are uncertain; the CDR3 is the one TCRdb lists. V and J are TRBV7-9 and TRBJ1-2; the DNA was not used to check the table's D call, TRBD1. The CDR3 region is 13 residues in length, termini included. CDR1 and CDR2 (germline): SEHNR, FQNEAQ (reference sequence). The CDR3 sequence is CASSFGAGYGYTF.

The table lists this clonotype with a few counts. The chain couples TRBV28 to TRBJ1-6; 7 bases line up with TRBD1. Germline CDR1 is MDHEN and CDR2 is SYDVKM. V dropped 6 bases and J dropped 7; count of bases not matched to a gene: 18. The CDR3 runs 18 residues. The CDR3 region is CASSLGGGTVLGNSPLHF. CDR3 coding DNA: TGTGCCAGCAGCCTCGGAGGAGGGACAGTCTTAGGCAATTCACCCCTCCACTTT.

The chain links TRBV6-5 to TRBJ1-1, with 8 nucleotides matching TRBD1. The J segment lost 0 bases and the V segment lost 2 bases, leaving 2 bases of the junction unmatched. CDR1 MNHEY and CDR2 SVGAGI come from the germline V gene. The CDR3 runs to 15 residues. In nucleotides, the CDR3 is TGTGCCAGCAGTTACCAGACAGGGGTGAACACTGAAGCTTTCTTT. Translation: CASSYQTGVNTEAFF.

The rearrangement joins TRBV14 to TRBJ2-3; TRBD2 might be the D (7 bases). Trimming shortened V by 0 bases and J by 1 base, and 32 bases separated the two germline ends. Germline V lookup: CDR1 SGHDN, CDR2 FVKESK. CDR3 length: 23 residues. In DNA form, the CDR3 reads TGTGCCAGCAGCCAAGAATCAGGGGAAGCGGGACTATCCCGGCGCGCTCGCACAGATACGCAGTATTTT. This translates into CASSQESGEAGLSRRARTDTQYF.

In this sample, this clonotype turned up many times. The V gene is TRBV11-2, the J gene TRBJ2-1; the D gene is possibly TRBD1 (6 bases). Per the germline V gene, CDR1 is SGHAT and CDR2 is FQNNGV. The CDR3 spans 13 residues. Trimming removed 5 bases at V and 9 bases at J, with 14 bases between. CDR3 amino acids: CASSHQGHSEQFF. CDR3 DNA: TGTGCCAGCAGCCACCAGGGGCACAGTGAGCAGTTCTTC.

This clonotype occurred many times. The chain has TRBV5-6 and TRBJ2-1; 7 nucleotides line up with TRBD1. In germline, CDR1 is SGHDT, CDR2 YYEEEE. Trimming at V came to 4 bases and at J to 4 bases, leaving 11 bases not matched to a gene. The CDR3 is made up of 16 amino acids. The CDR3 loop reads CASSRLTGAQYNEQFF. The CDR3 bases are TGTGCCAGCAGCCGACTAACAGGGGCACAGTACAATGAGCAGTTCTTC.

Ten or more counts support this clonotype. The genes are TRBV28 and TRBJ2-7, with a possible D match to TRBD2 (5 bases). CDR3 size: 14 residues. Trimming took 2 bases from V and 0 from J, leaving 8 bases between them. Germline CDR1 reads MDHEN; CDR2 reads SYDVKM. CDR3 in amino acids: CASSLRGFSYEQYF. The CDR3 DNA reads TGTGCCAGCAGTTTACGGGGTTTCTCCTACGAGCAGTACTTC. Combining the CDR3 with reference TRBV28 and TRBJ2-7 gives the whole variable domain DVKVTQSSRYLVKRTGEKVFLECVQDMDHENMFWYRQDPGLGLRLIYFSYDVKMKEKGDIPEGYSVSREKKERFSLILESASTNQTSMYLCASSLRGFSYEQYFGPGTRLTVT.

This clonotype was counted ten times or more. Its ends do not fully match the called genes, so a read error is possible. The chain uses TRBV7-7 and TRBJ2-1; possibly TRBD2 for D (5 bases). Germline CDR1 reads SSHAT; CDR2 reads FNYEAQ (reference sequence). The CDR3 totals 13 residues. The CDR3 nucleotides are TGTGCTAGCAGCTTCGGAGCGGAGAATGAGCAGTTCTTC. The encoded protein is CASSFGAENEQFF. The full variable domain, its missing parts supplied by reference TRBV7-7 and TRBJ2-1, is GAGVSQSPRYKVTKRGQDVTLRCDPISSHATLYWYQQALGQGPEFLTYFNYEAQPDKSGLPSDRFSAERPEGSISTLTIQRTEQRDSAMYRCASSFGAENEQFFGPGTRLTVL.

This clonotype has at least ten counts. The CDR3 loop reads CASRTWTGRADTQYF. DNA of the CDR3: TGTGCCAGCAGAACTTGGACAGGGAGGGCAGATACGCAGTATTTT. The chain employs TRBV28 and TRBJ2-3; perhaps TRBD1 as D (8 bases). This CDR3 has 15 residues. Germline V lookup: CDR1 MDHEN, CDR2 SYDVKM. Trimming removed 6 bases at V and 4 bases at J, with 17 bases between. The full variable domain, rest sourced from reference TRBV28 and TRBJ2-3, is DVKVTQSSRYLVKRTGEKVFLECVQDMDHENMFWYRQDPGLGLRLIYFSYDVKMKEKGDIPEGYSVSREKKERFSLILESASTNQTSMYLCASRTWTGRADTQYFGPGTRLTVL.

This clonotype was detected many times. This chain connects TRBV29-1 to TRBJ2-4; TRBD1 might be the D (6 bases). This CDR3 comprises 17 residues. V was pared by 4 bases and J by 3 bases, with 22 bases between. CDR1 and CDR2 (germline): SQVTM, ANQGSEA. The CDR3, as DNA: TGCAGCGTTGTTCAGGGGTCGGGGTGGATCGGCAAAAACATTCAGTACTTC. Its translation: CSVVQGSGWIGKNIQYF.

The chain combines TRBV20-1 with TRBJ2-1; 9 positions agree with TRBD2. CDR1 and CDR2 from the germline V gene are DFQATT and SNEGSKA (reference sequence). The CDR3 is made up of 17 amino acids. V was pared by 5 bases and J by 3 bases, with 14 bases of the junction left unmatched. CDR3 nucleotide sequence: TGCAGTGCTCACCACCCGTCCGCGGGGGGGAACTACAATGAGCAGTTCTTC. Its translation: CSAHHPSAGGNYNEQFF.

The table lists this clonotype with many counts. The rearrangement uses TRBV7-2 and TRBJ2-5; D remains ambiguous. The CDR3 covers 16 residues. From germline, CDR1 is SGHTA and CDR2 FQGNSA. V was trimmed by 5 bases and J by 2 bases, leaving 18 bases between them. The CDR3 reads CASSEAPGSLQETQYF. The CDR3 DNA follows: TGTGCCAGCAGCGAAGCCCCGGGCTCCCTACAAGAGACCCAGTACTTC.